One and the same sample provided the 9 T cell receptor beta chains below, sequenced in a study of cytotoxic CD8 clonotypes in ibrutinib-treated CLL. Generated by immunoSEQ multiplex PCR, the TCRdb table keeps only in-frame clones and is missing some. This table has under 300,000 clones, approximately 79% appearing once. Sequences were derived from PBMCs, sampled at disease progression, from a patient treated with ibrutinib. The source of these receptors is a human donor with chronic lymphocytic leukemia.

The sample holds a few counts of this clone. V usage is TRBV5-1 and J usage is TRBJ2-6; D gene uncertain. The CDR3 contains 16 residues. Trimming pared 1 base from V and 0 bases from J, leaving 8 bases between. The germline V gene encodes CDR1 SGHRS and CDR2 YFSETQ. The CDR3 DNA follows: TGCGCCAGCAGCTTGATTGCCGACTCTGGGGCCAACGTCCTGACTTTC. Translating it yields CASSLIADSGANVLTF. Complete variable domain (other parts from reference TRBV5-1 and TRBJ2-6): KAGVTQTPRYLIKTRGQQVTLSCSPISGHRSVSWYQQTPGQGLQFLFEYFSETQRNKGNFPGRFSGRQFSNSRSEMNVSTLELGDSALYLCASSLIADSGANVLTFGAGSRLTVL.

This clone has only a few counts. The J gene is TRBJ1-2, the V gene TRBV9; D remains ambiguous. Germline values: CDR1 SGDLS, CDR2 YYNGEE. V was shortened by 4 bases and J by 5 bases, with 15 bases between the two germline ends. The CDR3 sequence is 14 residues long. The CDR3 region has the DNA TGTGCCAGCAGCCCCCAGCTGAGCCGATATGGCTACACCTTC. Translation gives CASSPQLSRYGYTF.

The gene calls are TRBV15 and TRBJ2-1, with D maybe TRBD1 (5 bases). CDR3 size: 14 residues. The germline V gene has CDR1 LNHNV and CDR2 YYDKDF (reference sequence). Trimming cost V 5 bases and J 6 bases, with 14 bases left between them. CDR3 sequence (DNA): TGTGCCACCAGCCCTTACAGGCGAACCAATGAGCAGTTCTTC. This encodes CATSPYRRTNEQFF.

The V gene is TRBV5-4, the J gene TRBJ1-2; D is unclear. Germline V gives CDR1 SGHNT, CDR2 YYREEE (reference sequence). The CDR3 extends over 13 amino acids. Trimming shortened V by 0 bases and J by 8 bases, and 11 bases separated the two germline ends. CDR3 in DNA: TGTGCCAGCAGCTTGGATGGGCTCGGGGGCTACACCTTC. Protein product: CASSLDGLGGYTF.

This clone was counted a few times. Other DNA sequences in the same sample also yield this CDR3. The CDR3 DNA is TGTGCCAGCTCACCCAGTACAGGGGTGGGCTACGAGCAGTACTTC. This codes for CASSPSTGVGYEQYF. The V gene is TRBV18, the J gene TRBJ2-7; TRBD1 agrees at 7 bases. The germline V gene has CDR1 KGHSH and CDR2 LQKENI. This CDR3 is built from 15 residues. J was trimmed by 3 bases and V by 3 bases; bases with no gene match: 8.

This sequence joins TRBV4-1 and TRBJ1-4; no reliable D call. CDR1 and CDR2 (germline): MGHRA, YSYEKL. CDR3 size: 15 residues. Trimming shortened V by 1 base and J by 4 bases, and 10 bases separated the two germline ends. The CDR3 loop is CASSQVGPLNEKLFF. The CDR3 DNA reads TGCGCCAGCAGCCAAGTCGGACCGCTTAATGAAAAACTGTTTTTT.

The chain recombines TRBV9 with TRBJ1-1; tentatively, D is TRBD1 (5 bases). V lost 0 bases and J 3 bases, leaving 9 bases between the germline ends. Germline-derived CDR1 and CDR2 are SGDLS and YYNGEE. The CDR3 consists of 14 residues. CDR3 nucleotide sequence: TGTGCCAGCAGCGTAGGGGGCGGGTACACTGAAGCTTTCTTT. This translates into CASSVGGGYTEAFF. The variable domain in full, completed from reference TRBV9 and TRBJ1-1, reads DSGVTQTPKHLITATGQRVTLRCSPRSGDLSVYWYQQSLDQGLQFLIQYYNGEERAKGNILERFSAQQFPDLHSELNLSSLELGDSALYFCASSVGGGYTEAFFGQGTRLTVV.

In its sample, this clone was seen a few times. Here the CDR3 DNA reads TGTGCCAGCAGCTCGGGTCGTAACGGGCCCTACGAGCAGTACTTC. Protein: CASSSGRNGPYEQYF. The chain joins TRBV5-4 to TRBJ2-7, with D unresolved. The V gene's germline CDR1 is SGHNT and CDR2 YYREEE (reference sequence). The CDR3 contains 15 residues. V lost 3 bases to trimming and J lost 2 bases, with 15 bases between them.

The J gene is TRBJ2-7, the V gene TRBV29-1; possibly TRBD1 or TRBD2 for D (5 bases each). This CDR3 region has 15 residues. Trimming stripped 0 bases from V and 3 bases from J, with 15 bases between. From germline, CDR1 is SQVTM and CDR2 ANQGSEA. The CDR3 coding sequence is TGCAGCGTTGAAGATAGACTGGGGGTGGGCTACGAGCAGTACTTC. Translation: CSVEDRLGVGYEQYF.